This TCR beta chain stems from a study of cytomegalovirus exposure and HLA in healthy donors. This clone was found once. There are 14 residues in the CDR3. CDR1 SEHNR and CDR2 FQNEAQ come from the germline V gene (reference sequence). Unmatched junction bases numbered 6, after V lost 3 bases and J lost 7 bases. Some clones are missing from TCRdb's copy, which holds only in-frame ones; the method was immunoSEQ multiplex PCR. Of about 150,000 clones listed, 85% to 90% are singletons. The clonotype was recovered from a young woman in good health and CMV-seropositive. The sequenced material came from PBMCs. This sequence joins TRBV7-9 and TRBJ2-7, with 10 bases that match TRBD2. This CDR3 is CASSFLAGAGEQYF. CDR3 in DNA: TGTGCCAGCAGCTTTCTAGCGGGAGCAGGGGAGCAGTACTTC.